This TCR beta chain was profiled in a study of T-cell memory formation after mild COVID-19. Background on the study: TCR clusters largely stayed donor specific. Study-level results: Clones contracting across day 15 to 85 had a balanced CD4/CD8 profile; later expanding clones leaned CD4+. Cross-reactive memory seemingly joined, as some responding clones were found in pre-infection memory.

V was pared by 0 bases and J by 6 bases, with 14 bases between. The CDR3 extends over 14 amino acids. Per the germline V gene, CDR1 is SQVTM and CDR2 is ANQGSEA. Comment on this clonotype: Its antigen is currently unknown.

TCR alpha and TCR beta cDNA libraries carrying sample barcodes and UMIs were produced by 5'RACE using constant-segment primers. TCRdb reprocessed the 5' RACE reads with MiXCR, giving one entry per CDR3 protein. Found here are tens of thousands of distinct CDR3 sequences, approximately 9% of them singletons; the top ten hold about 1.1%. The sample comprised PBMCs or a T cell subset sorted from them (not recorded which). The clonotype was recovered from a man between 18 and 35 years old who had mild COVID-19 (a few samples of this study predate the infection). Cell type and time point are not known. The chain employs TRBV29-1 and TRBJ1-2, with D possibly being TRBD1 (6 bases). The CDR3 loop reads CSVEDAQGLHGYTF. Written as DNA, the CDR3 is TGCAGCGTTGAAGACGCGCAGGGGCTGCATGGCTACACCTTC.